In its sample, the clone carrying this TCR beta chain was seen a few times. The antigen is not known. Trimming left V 4 bases short and J 3 bases short, with 16 bases between. Germline CDR1 SQVTM, CDR2 ANQGSEA. CDR3 size: 15 residues. The data were taken from a study of beta chain features in type 1 diabetes. Study at large: The samples had about 100,000,000 sorted cells examined in all.

The study reverse transcribed the entire isolated RNA, so it sequenced expressed TCRB transcripts. Assay used: immunoSEQ multiplex PCR; TCRdb lists only in-frame clones, some missing. Here the sample spans nearly 350,000 clones, over 7% being singletons. Study-level results: Compared with healthy donors, patients appeared to share more similar naive, central memory and regulatory TCRB repertoires. Shortening that was moderate but significant affected the TCRB CDR3s of Type 1 diabetes patients in all four CD4+ subsets. A cDNA-based sequencing approach could over-represent cells with high TCR expression.

The sequencing sample was made of central memory CD4+ T cells from blood. The chain links TRBV29-1 to TRBJ1-5, with D possibly TRBD1 on 6 matching bases. This TCR was recovered from a man between 25 and 39 years old with type 1 diabetes. CDR3 bases: TGCAGCGTTGTCTTCTCTGGGGGGGCCAATCAGCCCCAGCATTTT. It translates to CSVVFSGGANQPQHF.